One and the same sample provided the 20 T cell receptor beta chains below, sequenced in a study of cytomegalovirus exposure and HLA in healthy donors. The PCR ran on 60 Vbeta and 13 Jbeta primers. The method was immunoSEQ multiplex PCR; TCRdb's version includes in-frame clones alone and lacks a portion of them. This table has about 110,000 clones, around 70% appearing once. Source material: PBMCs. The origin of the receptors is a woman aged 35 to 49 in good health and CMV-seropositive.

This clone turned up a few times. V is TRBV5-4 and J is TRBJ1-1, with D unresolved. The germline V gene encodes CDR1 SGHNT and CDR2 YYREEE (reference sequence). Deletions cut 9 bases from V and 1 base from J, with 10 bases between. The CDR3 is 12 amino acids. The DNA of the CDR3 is TGTGCCACCAGGTTCTCGAACACTGAAGCTTTCTTT. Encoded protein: CATRFSNTEAFF.

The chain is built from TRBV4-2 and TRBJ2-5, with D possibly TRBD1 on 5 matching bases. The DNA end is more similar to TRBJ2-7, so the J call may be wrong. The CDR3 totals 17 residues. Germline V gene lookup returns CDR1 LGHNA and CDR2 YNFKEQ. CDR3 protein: CASSQDPLDRFTYEQYF. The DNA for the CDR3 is TGTGCCAGCAGCCAAGATCCCCTAGACAGATTCACCTACGAGCAGTACTTC.

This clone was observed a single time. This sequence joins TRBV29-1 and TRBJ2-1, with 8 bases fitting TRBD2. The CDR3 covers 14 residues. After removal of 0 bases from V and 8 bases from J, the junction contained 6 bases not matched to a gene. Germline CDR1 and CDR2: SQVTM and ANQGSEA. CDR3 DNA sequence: TGCAGCGTTGAAGATCGAGTAGCGGGGTATGAGCAGTTCTTC. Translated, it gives CSVEDRVAGYEQFF.

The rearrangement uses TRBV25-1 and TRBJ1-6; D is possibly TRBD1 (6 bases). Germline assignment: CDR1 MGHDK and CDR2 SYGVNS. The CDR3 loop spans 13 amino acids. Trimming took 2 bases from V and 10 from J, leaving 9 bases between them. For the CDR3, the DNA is TGTGCCAGCAGTGAACGGACAGAATCACCCCTCCACTTT. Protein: CASSERTESPLHF.

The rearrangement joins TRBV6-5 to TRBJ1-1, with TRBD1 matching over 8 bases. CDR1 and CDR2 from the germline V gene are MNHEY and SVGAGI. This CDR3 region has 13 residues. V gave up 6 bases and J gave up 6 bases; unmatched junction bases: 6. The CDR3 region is CASRGTGPSEAFF. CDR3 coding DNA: TGTGCCAGCAGGGGGACAGGCCCCTCTGAAGCTTTCTTT.

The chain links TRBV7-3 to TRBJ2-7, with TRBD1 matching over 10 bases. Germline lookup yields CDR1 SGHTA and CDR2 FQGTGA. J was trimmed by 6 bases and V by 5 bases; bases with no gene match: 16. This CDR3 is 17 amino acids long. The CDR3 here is CASSRTGGRPQGSEQYF. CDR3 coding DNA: TGTGCCAGCAGCCGGACAGGGGGGAGGCCGCAGGGTTCCGAGCAGTACTTC.

The CDR3 region has the DNA TGTGCCAGCAGCGGCTGGACAGGCTCGAATTCACCCCTCCACTTT. It is translated as CASSGWTGSNSPLHF. The chain employs TRBV25-1 and TRBJ1-6; 7 positions agree with TRBD1. Germline assignment: CDR1 MGHDK and CDR2 SYGVNS. V lost 6 bases to trimming and J lost 7 bases; unmatched junction nucleotides: 9. The CDR3 is 15 amino acids.

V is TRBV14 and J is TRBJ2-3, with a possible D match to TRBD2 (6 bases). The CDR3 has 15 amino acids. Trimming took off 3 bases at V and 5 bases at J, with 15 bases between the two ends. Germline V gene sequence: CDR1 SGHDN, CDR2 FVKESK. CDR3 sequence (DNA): TGTGCCAGCAGCCAGCCGGCGGGGTTCAGAGATACGCAGTATTTT. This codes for CASSQPAGFRDTQYF.

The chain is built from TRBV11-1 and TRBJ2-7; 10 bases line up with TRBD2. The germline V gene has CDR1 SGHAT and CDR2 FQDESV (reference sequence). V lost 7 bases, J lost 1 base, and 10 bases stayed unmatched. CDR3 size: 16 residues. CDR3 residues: CASTLRSSGGSYEQYF. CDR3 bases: TGTGCCAGCACTCTGAGATCTAGCGGGGGATCCTACGAGCAGTACTTC.

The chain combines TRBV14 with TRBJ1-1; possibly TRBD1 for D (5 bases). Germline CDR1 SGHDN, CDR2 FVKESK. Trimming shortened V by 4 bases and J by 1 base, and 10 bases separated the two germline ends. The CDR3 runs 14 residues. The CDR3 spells CASSLRGRNTEAFF. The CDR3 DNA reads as TGTGCCAGCAGCCTACGGGGGAGGAACACTGAAGCTTTCTTT.

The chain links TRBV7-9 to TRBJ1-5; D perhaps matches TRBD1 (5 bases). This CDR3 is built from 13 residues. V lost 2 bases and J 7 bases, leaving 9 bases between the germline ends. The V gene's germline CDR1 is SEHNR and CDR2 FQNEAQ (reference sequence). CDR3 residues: CASSLQGDQPQHF. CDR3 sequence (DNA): TGTGCCAGCAGCTTACAGGGTGACCAGCCCCAGCATTTT.

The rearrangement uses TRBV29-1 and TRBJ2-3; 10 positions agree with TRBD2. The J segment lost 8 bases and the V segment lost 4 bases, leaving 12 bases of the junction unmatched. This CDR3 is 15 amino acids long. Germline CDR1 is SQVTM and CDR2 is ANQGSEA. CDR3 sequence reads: CSVGPTSGVGVTQYF. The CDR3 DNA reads TGCAGCGTTGGTCCAACTAGCGGGGTGGGGGTTACGCAGTATTTT.

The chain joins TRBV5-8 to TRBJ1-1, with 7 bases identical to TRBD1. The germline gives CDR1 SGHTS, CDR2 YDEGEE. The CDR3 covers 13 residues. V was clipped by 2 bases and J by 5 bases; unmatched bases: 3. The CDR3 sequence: CASSLNRGTEAFF. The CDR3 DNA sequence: TGTGCCAGCAGCTTAAACAGGGGAACTGAAGCTTTCTTT.

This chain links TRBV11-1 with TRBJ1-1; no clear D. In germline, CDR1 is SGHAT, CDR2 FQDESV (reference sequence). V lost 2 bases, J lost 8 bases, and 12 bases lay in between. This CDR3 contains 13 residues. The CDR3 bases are TGTGCCAGCAGCTTAACCCTGAGGGCGGAAGCTTTCTTT. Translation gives CASSLTLRAEAFF.

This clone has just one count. In DNA, the CDR3 is TGCGCCAGCAGCCAAGATTCCCCCCGGGCAGGGGGTAGCTCCTACAATGAGCAGTTCTTC. It specifies CASSQDSPRAGGSSYNEQFF. This rearrangement joins TRBV4-1 to TRBJ2-1; 7 bases are a match to TRBD1. CDR1 and CDR2 (germline): MGHRA, YSYEKL. The CDR3 is 20 residues long. Trimming cost V 0 bases and J 0 bases; bases outside gene matches: 14.

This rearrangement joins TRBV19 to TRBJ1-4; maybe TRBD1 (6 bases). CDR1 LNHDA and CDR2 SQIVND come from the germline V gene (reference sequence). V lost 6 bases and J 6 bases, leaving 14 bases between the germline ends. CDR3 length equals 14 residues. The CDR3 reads CASSRRQADEKLFF. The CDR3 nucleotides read TGTGCCAGTAGCAGGAGACAGGCGGATGAAAAACTGTTTTTT. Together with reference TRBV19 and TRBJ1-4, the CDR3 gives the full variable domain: DGGITQSPKYLFRKEGQNVTLSCEQNLNHDAMYWYRQDPGQGLRLIYYSQIVNDFQKGDIAEGYSVSREKKESFPLTVTSAQKNPTAFYLCASSRRQADEKLFFGSGTQLSVL.

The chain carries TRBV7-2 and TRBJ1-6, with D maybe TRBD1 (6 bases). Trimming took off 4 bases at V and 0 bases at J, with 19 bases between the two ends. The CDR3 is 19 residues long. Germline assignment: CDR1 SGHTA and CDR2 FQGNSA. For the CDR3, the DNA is TGTGCCAGCAGCTCATTGAGGACAGAGTTTAGCTCCTATAATTCACCCCTCCACTTT. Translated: CASSSLRTEFSSYNSPLHF.

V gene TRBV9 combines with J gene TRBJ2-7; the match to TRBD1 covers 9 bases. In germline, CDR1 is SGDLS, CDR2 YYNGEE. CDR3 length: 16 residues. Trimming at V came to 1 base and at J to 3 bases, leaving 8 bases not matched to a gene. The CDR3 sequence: CASSVSTGQGLYEQYF. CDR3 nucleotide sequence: TGTGCCAGCAGCGTATCCACGGGACAGGGACTCTACGAGCAGTACTTC.

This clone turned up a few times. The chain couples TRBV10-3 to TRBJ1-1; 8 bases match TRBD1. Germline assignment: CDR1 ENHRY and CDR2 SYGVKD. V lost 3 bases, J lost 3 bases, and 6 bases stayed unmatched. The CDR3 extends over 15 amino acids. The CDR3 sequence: CAISDLGQGHTEAFF. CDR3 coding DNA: TGTGCCATCAGTGATCTAGGACAGGGTCACACTGAAGCTTTCTTT.

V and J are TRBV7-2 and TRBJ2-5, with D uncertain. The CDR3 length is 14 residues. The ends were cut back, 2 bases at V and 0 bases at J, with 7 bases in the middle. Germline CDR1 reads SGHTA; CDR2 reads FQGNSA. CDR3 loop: CASSLPLDQETQYF. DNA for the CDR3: TGTGCCAGCAGCTTACCCCTCGACCAAGAGACCCAGTACTTC.